This T cell receptor beta chain derives from a study of OX40 agonist ivuxolimab in advanced cancers. Overall study: From 23 to 79 years was the age range, with a mean of around 57 years, and over 70% were male.

V was trimmed by 8 bases and J by 4 bases, leaving 15 bases between them. Germline assignment: CDR1 LNHDA and CDR2 SQIVND (reference sequence). This CDR3 spans 14 amino acids. General study points: Partial responders treated at 0.1-3.0 mg/kg exhibited clonal expansion among the lowest measured.

About this clone itself: Its antigen remains unknown.

The investigators sampled blood at baseline, at cycle 4 day 1, and at cycle 7 day 1. TCRdb keeps only in-frame clones here, not all; method: immunoSEQ multiplex PCR. The sample carries some 13,000 clones, just under 90% recorded once. The source was CD4+ or CD8+ T cells sorted from blood, collected in a trial of the OX40 agonist ivuxolimab. This chain connects TRBV19 to TRBJ1-5; possible D gene TRBD1, 5 bases. This clonotype originated in an adult with an advanced solid tumor such as melanoma, head and neck, liver or kidney cancer. CDR3 amino acids: CASRSGIINQPQHF. The DNA for the CDR3 is TGTGCCAGTCGATCAGGGATAATTAATCAGCCCCAGCATTTT.